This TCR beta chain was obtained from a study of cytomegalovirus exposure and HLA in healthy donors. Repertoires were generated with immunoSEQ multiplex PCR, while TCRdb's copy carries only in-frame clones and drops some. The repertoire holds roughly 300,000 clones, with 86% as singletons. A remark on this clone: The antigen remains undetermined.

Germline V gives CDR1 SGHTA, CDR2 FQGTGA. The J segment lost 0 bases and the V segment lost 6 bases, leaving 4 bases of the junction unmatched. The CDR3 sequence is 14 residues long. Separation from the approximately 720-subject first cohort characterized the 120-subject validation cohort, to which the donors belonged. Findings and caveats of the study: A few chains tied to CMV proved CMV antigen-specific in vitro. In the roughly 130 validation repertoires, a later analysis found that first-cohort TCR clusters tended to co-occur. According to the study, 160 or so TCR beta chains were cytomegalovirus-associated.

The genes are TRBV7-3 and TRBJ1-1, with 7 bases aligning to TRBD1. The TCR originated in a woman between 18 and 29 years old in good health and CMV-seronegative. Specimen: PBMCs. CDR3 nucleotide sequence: TGTGCCAGCAGTCCACAGGGGATGAACACTGAAGCTTTCTTT. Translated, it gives CASSPQGMNTEAFF.